Below are 24 T cell receptor beta chains sequenced from a single sample in a study of CD8 T cells in ankylosing spondylitis. TCRdb processed the 5' RACE reads anew with MiXCR; each CDR3 protein has one entry. The table has some 39,000 distinct CDR3 sequences, 13% seen once. Sequencing used synovial fluid, either unsorted or a sorted T cell fraction (not recorded which). These receptors all stem from a male donor with ankylosing spondylitis.

A few counts support this clonotype. The genes are TRBV5-1 and TRBJ2-3, with 7 bases lining up with TRBD2. CDR3 length equals 16 residues. V was clipped by 1 base and J by 0 bases; unmatched bases: 5. The germline CDR1 and CDR2 sequences are SGHRS and YFSETQ. The CDR3, as DNA: TGCGCCAGCAGCTTGAGACTAGCATCTAGCACAGATACGCAGTATTTT. Translation gives CASSLRLASSTDTQYF.

The rearrangement joins TRBV11-2 to TRBJ2-1; TRBD1 aligns across 9 bases. This CDR3 is built from 15 residues. V trimming: 5 bases; J trimming: 3 bases; junction bases outside the gene matches: 5. Germline CDR1 reads SGHAT; CDR2 reads FQNNGV. As DNA, the CDR3 is TGTGCCAGCAGCCCCGACAGGGGGGACTACAATGAGCAGTTCTTC. Encoded protein: CASSPDRGDYNEQFF. The full variable domain, with the rest looked up from reference TRBV11-2 and TRBJ2-1, is EAGVAQSPRYKIIEKRQSVAFWCNPISGHATLYWYQQILGQGPKLLIQFQNNGVVDDSQLPKDRFSAERLKGVDSTLKIQPAKLEDSAVYLCASSPDRGDYNEQFFGPGTRLTVL.

This clonotype appeared many times. The rearrangement links TRBV27 to TRBJ2-3, with no clear D. The length of the CDR3 is 17 residues. The germline V gene encodes CDR1 MNHEY and CDR2 SMNVEV (reference sequence). V was trimmed by 7 bases and J by 0 bases, leaving 20 bases between them. In DNA, the CDR3 is TGTGCCAGCAATATGTTCCCTCATTTGACTAGCACAGATACGCAGTATTTT. Protein: CASNMFPHLTSTDTQYF.

This clonotype appeared many times. This may be a read error, as it is one base from a much larger clone. The chain couples TRBV5-1 to TRBJ1-2, with 7 bases lining up with TRBD1. CDR1 and CDR2 (germline): SGHRS, YFSETQ. The CDR3 is 13 residues long. Unmatched junction bases numbered 7, after V lost 5 bases and J lost 6 bases. The CDR3 DNA reads as TGCGCCAGCAGATCTGACAGGGCGAATGGCTACACCTTC. The encoded protein is CASRSDRANGYTF.

This sequence joins TRBV20-1 and TRBJ2-4; tentatively, D is TRBD1 (6 bases). The length of the CDR3 is 13 residues. Germline V gives CDR1 DFQATT, CDR2 SNEGSKA (reference sequence). The CDR3 DNA sequence: TGCAGAACCACAGGGATAGCCAAAAACATTCAGTACTTC. It specifies CRTTGIAKNIQYF.

In its sample, this clonotype was seen a few times. The chain employs TRBV4-3 and TRBJ2-7; a weak D match, TRBD1 (6 bases). The CDR3 totals 16 residues. The germline V gene encodes CDR1 LGHNA and CDR2 YSLEER. V lost 1 base and J lost 0, with 13 bases in between. CDR3 protein: CASSQAYRTVSYEQYF. The CDR3 DNA is TGCGCCAGCAGCCAAGCGTATCGGACAGTCTCCTACGAGCAGTACTTC.

The chain has TRBV5-4 and TRBJ2-5, with 10 bases matching TRBD2. The CDR3 consists of 16 residues. The V and J ends lost 0 bases and 8 bases, in that order; junction bases with no gene match: 10. Germline CDR1 SGHNT, CDR2 YYREEE (reference sequence). CDR3 nucleotides: TGTGCCAGCAGCTTGGGAGCTAGCGGGGGCCCGGGTACCCAGTACTTC. It yields the protein CASSLGASGGPGTQYF.

This clonotype was seen only a few times. This chain uses TRBV6-2 or TRBV6-3 with TRBJ2-6, with D unresolved. The CDR3 sequence is 19 residues long. The germline V gene encodes CDR1 MNHEY and CDR2 SVGEGT. Deletions cut 5 bases from V and 1 base from J, with 21 bases between. DNA of the CDR3: TGTGCCAGCAGTCTTGACCTGCCGGGTGCAATTTCTGGGGCCAACGTCCTGACTTTC. Residues: CASSLDLPGAISGANVLTF.

The chain joins TRBV6-1 to TRBJ2-1, with D maybe TRBD1 (6 bases). From germline, CDR1 is MNHNS and CDR2 SASEGT. The CDR3 length is 15 residues. V dropped 3 bases and J dropped 4 bases, with 13 bases sitting between them. The CDR3 bases are TGTGCCAGCAGTGAGGGACAAGGAAAGTACAATGAGCAGTTCTTC. This codes for CASSEGQGKYNEQFF.

This clonotype was observed a handful of times. The chain recombines TRBV29-1 with TRBJ2-1; the D gene is possibly TRBD1 (6 bases). V was cut by 7 bases and J by 3 bases, with 22 bases left in between. The CDR3 loop spans 16 amino acids. Germline CDR1 and CDR2: SQVTM and ANQGSEA. In DNA form, the CDR3 reads TGCAGCGCCCCGACGGACAGCGCATATTACTACAATGAGCAGTTCTTC. This sequence encodes CSAPTDSAYYYNEQFF.

This clonotype showed up many times. This sequence joins TRBV5-1 and TRBJ1-2; D not certain. The CDR3 length is 14 residues. CDR1 is SGHRS, CDR2 YFSETQ, per germline. V shed 0 bases and J shed 2 bases, with 8 bases lying between them. In DNA, the CDR3 is TGCGCCAGCAGCTTGGAGGGAAGAAACTATGGCTACACCTTC. As protein: CASSLEGRNYGYTF.

This clonotype was counted at least ten times. V and J are TRBV6-4 and TRBJ2-3; no firm D call. Trimming stripped 0 bases from V and 0 bases from J, with 7 bases between. Germline-derived CDR1 and CDR2 are MRHNA and SNTAGT. The CDR3 is 15 amino acids. The CDR3 loop reads CASSDSSDSTDTQYF. The CDR3 bases are TGTGCCAGCAGTGACTCCTCCGATAGCACAGATACGCAGTATTTT.

This clonotype was observed at least ten times. The V gene is TRBV7-2, the J gene TRBJ1-2; D not certain. Germline loops: CDR1 SGHTA, CDR2 FQGNSA. The CDR3 sequence is 15 residues long. Trimming left V 6 bases short and J 1 base short, with 15 bases between. The CDR3 reads CASSRLDGSNYGYTF. CDR3 bases: TGTGCCAGCAGTCGCTTAGACGGGAGTAACTATGGCTACACCTTC.

This clonotype was seen more than once but under ten times. The J gene is TRBJ2-5, the V gene TRBV10-3, with 11 bases aligning to TRBD2. CDR1 and CDR2 from the germline V gene are ENHRY and SYGVKD. V gave up 2 bases and J gave up 4 bases; unmatched junction bases: 9. This CDR3 is 17 amino acids long. The CDR3 bases are TGTGCCATCAGTGAGCCCGCACTAGCGGGAGTAAGAGAGACCCAGTACTTC. Protein: CAISEPALAGVRETQYF.

This chain connects TRBV6-2 or TRBV6-3 to TRBJ2-3, with 16 bases lining up with TRBD2. Trimming cost V 5 bases and J 4 bases; bases outside gene matches: 3. The germline CDR1 and CDR2 sequences are MNHEY and SVGEGT. This CDR3 is 16 amino acids long. The CDR3 DNA sequence: TGTGCCAGCAGTACGGGACTAGCGGGGGGGGCAGATACGCAGTATTTT. Translating gives CASSTGLAGGADTQYF.

This clonotype was detected only a few times. J is TRBJ2-7 and V is TRBV7-8; D is ambiguous. Deletions cut 1 base from V and 0 bases from J, with 7 bases between. There are 14 residues in the CDR3. The germline CDR1 and CDR2 sequences are SGHVS and FQNEAQ. This CDR3 is CASSLVRSSYEQYF. The CDR3 DNA follows: TGTGCCAGCAGCTTAGTAAGGAGCTCCTACGAGCAGTACTTC.

J is TRBJ2-7 and V is TRBV6-2 or TRBV6-3, with D possibly TRBD2 on 7 matching bases. V dropped 1 base and J dropped 2 bases, with 21 bases sitting between them. Germline V gene data show CDR1 as MNHEY and CDR2 as SVGEGT. CDR3 size: 18 residues. The CDR3 loop is CASSYFTPRGGLPYEQYF. DNA of the CDR3: TGTGCCAGCAGTTACTTCACCCCAAGGGGGGGCCTTCCCTACGAGCAGTACTTC.

This clonotype was detected many times. The chain carries TRBV20-1 and TRBJ1-1, with D perhaps TRBD1 (6 bases). CDR1 and CDR2 from the germline V gene are DFQATT and SNEGSKA (reference sequence). This CDR3 has 12 amino acids. Deletions cut 3 bases from V and 3 bases from J, with 8 bases between. The CDR3 loop reads CSASRGDTEAFF. CDR3 coding DNA: TGCAGTGCTAGTAGGGGGGACACTGAAGCTTTCTTT.

By share, this clonotype counts as medium-sized. This sequence joins TRBV15 and TRBJ2-7; 13 bases are a match to TRBD2. Germline CDR1 is LNHNV and CDR2 is YYDKDF (reference sequence). This CDR3 region has 15 residues. Trimming cost V 4 bases and J 2 bases; bases outside gene matches: 2. Here the CDR3 reads CATSTGLAGAYEQYF. The CDR3 DNA reads as TGTGCCACCAGCACAGGACTAGCGGGGGCCTACGAGCAGTACTTC.

This chain connects TRBV10-3 to TRBJ2-1; 13 bases align to TRBD2. V shed 4 bases and J 6 bases; nucleotides not matched to a gene: 3. Germline V lookup: CDR1 ENHRY, CDR2 SYGVKD. The CDR3 loop spans 15 amino acids. The CDR3 DNA follows: TGTGCCATCAGTGTAGGACTAGCGGGAGCCAATGAGCAGTTCTTC. It specifies CAISVGLAGANEQFF.

This clonotype was counted only a few times. This chain joins TRBV9 and TRBJ1-3; unclear D gene. Germline CDR1 reads SGDLS; CDR2 reads YYNGEE. The CDR3 has 15 amino acids. V dropped 4 bases and J dropped 0 bases, with 11 bases sitting between them. CDR3 DNA sequence: TGTGCCAGCAGCCCTTATATCTCCTCTGGAAACACCATATATTTT. Protein product: CASSPYISSGNTIYF.

The table lists this clonotype with a few counts. The CDR3 nucleotides are TGTGCCAGCAGCCAAGCCCAGTGGCATGGCTACACCTTC. This codes for CASSQAQWHGYTF. The chain has TRBV4-2 and TRBJ1-2, with D unresolved. V shed 1 base and J shed 6 bases, with 9 bases lying between them. The CDR3 consists of 13 residues. Germline V gives CDR1 LGHNA, CDR2 YNFKEQ.

The rearrangement uses TRBV11-1 and TRBJ2-2; no clear D. V lost 3 bases and J 1 base, leaving 27 bases between the germline ends. CDR3 size: 21 residues. Germline V gene lookup returns CDR1 SGHAT and CDR2 FQDESV (reference sequence). CDR3 loop: CASSFPSAKVGSILNTGELFF. The CDR3 nucleotides read TGTGCCAGCAGCTTCCCCTCGGCAAAGGTTGGGTCGATATTGAACACCGGGGAGCTGTTTTTT.

The V and J genes are TRBV6-5 and TRBJ1-2, with D possibly TRBD1 on 6 matching bases. V was pared by 0 bases and J by 5 bases, with 10 bases between. The CDR3 has 14 amino acids. The V gene's germline CDR1 is MNHEY and CDR2 SVGAGI. The CDR3 DNA sequence: TGTGCCAGCAGTTACTCGGGGACATATTATGGCTACACCTTC. Translated: CASSYSGTYYGYTF.